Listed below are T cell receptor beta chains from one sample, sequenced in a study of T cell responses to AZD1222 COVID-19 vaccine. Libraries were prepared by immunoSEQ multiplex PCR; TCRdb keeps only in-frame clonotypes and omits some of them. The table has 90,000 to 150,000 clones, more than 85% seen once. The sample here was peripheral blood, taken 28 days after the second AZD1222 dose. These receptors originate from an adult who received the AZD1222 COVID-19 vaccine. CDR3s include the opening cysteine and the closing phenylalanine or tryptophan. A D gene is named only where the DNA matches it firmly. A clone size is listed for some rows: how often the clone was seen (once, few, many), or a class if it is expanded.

CDR3: CASSYKWDEQFF
DNA: TGTGCCAGCAGTTATAAGTGGGATGAGCAGTTCTTC
D: .
V: TRBV7-9
J: TRBJ2-1
size: once

CDR3: CAWSEGLNQPQHF
DNA: TGTGCCTGGAGTGAAGGGTTGAATCAGCCCCAGCATTTT
D: .
V: TRBV30
J: TRBJ1-5
size: .

CDR3: CASSPGQEQETQYF
DNA: TGCGCCAGCAGCCCCGGACAGGAGCAAGAGACCCAGTACTTC
D: TRBD1
V: TRBV5-1
J: TRBJ2-5
size: .

CDR3: CASSPTRTGSFSEQFF
DNA: TGTGCCAGCAGCCCCACTCGGACAGGGAGCTTTAGTGAGCAGTTCTTC
D: TRBD1
V: TRBV7-3
J: TRBJ2-1
size: .

CDR3: CASSLWPGRNSPLHF
DNA: TGTGCCAGCAGTTTATGGCCGGGACGGAATTCACCCCTCCACTTT
D: .
V: TRBV28
J: TRBJ1-6
size: .

CDR3: CASSWPGQGPDTQYF
DNA: TGTGCCAGCAGCTGGCCGGGACAGGGCCCAGATACGCAGTATTTT
D: TRBD1
V: TRBV7-2
J: TRBJ2-3
size: few

CDR3: CASSPRGDLYNEQFF
DNA: TGCGCCAGCAGCCCCCGGGGGGACCTCTACAATGAGCAGTTCTTC
D: TRBD2
V: TRBV5-1
J: TRBJ2-1
size: .

CDR3: CATSDSRVGETQYF
DNA: TGTGCCACCAGTGATTCCCGGGTTGGCGAGACCCAGTACTTC
D: .
V: TRBV24-1
J: TRBJ2-5
size: .

CDR3: CAISESGYEQYF
DNA: TGTGCCATCAGTGAGTCGGGCTACGAGCAGTACTTC
D: .
V: TRBV10-3
J: TRBJ2-7
size: .

CDR3: CASRPGQSFMNTEAFF
DNA: TGTGCCAGCAGACCCGGACAGAGCTTCATGAACACTGAAGCTTTCTTT
D: .
V: TRBV25-1
J: TRBJ1-1
size: once

CDR3: CASSLTGPHSGSPLHF
DNA: TGTGCCAGCAGCCTAACCGGGCCCCACTCTGGATCACCCCTCCACTTT
D: .
V: TRBV3-1/TRBV3-2
J: TRBJ1-6
size: .

CDR3: CASSSRGTYTDTQYF
DNA: TGTGCCAGCAGTTCCCGCGGGACCTACACAGATACGCAGTATTTT
D: .
V: TRBV6-2/TRBV6-3
J: TRBJ2-3
size: .

CDR3: CASSLGGGIQETQYF
DNA: TGTGCCAGCAGCTTAGGGGGCGGAATCCAAGAGACCCAGTACTTC
D: .
V: TRBV7-2
J: TRBJ2-5
size: once

CDR3: CATSDPRQGDTEAFF
DNA: TGTGCCACCAGTGATCCCCGACAGGGGGACACTGAAGCTTTCTTT
D: TRBD1
V: TRBV24-1
J: TRBJ1-1
size: once

CDR3: CASSLGSWGAPGNTIYF
DNA: TGTGCCAGCAGCTTAGGGAGTTGGGGGGCGCCTGGAAACACCATATATTTT
D: .
V: TRBV11-2
J: TRBJ1-3
size: .

CDR3: CSAWAARGYTF
DNA: TGCAGTGCATGGGCAGCGCGAGGCTACACCTTC
D: .
V: TRBV20-1
J: TRBJ1-2
size: .

CDR3: CSVELGQGIHEQYF
DNA: TGCAGCGTTGAATTAGGACAGGGGATCCACGAGCAGTACTTC
D: TRBD1
V: TRBV29-1
J: TRBJ2-7
size: few

CDR3: CASSPWGGPNEKLFF
DNA: TGTGCCAGTAGTCCCTGGGGGGGCCCTAATGAAAAACTGTTTTTT
D: .
V: TRBV19
J: TRBJ1-4
size: .

CDR3: CASSLGSLVYEQYF
DNA: TGTGCCAGCAGCTTAGGAAGCCTAGTCTACGAGCAGTACTTC
D: .
V: TRBV11-3
J: TRBJ2-7
size: .

CDR3: CASSLWGESGGYTF
DNA: TGCGCCAGCAGTCTTTGGGGGGAGTCGGGAGGCTACACCTTC
D: .
V: TRBV5-1
J: TRBJ1-2
size: .

CDR3: CASTRSGGLYHRELFF
DNA: TGTGCCAGCACCCGATCCGGTGGACTATACCACCGGGAGCTGTTTTTT
D: .
V: TRBV28
J: TRBJ2-2
size: .

CDR3: CASSERLAGGPEQYF
DNA: TGTGCCAGCAGTGAACGCTTAGCGGGGGGCCCCGAGCAGTACTTC
D: TRBD2
V: TRBV6-1
J: TRBJ2-7
size: .

CDR3: CASGLAGGYEQYF
DNA: TGTGCCAGCGGACTAGCGGGAGGCTACGAGCAGTACTTC
D: TRBD2
V: TRBV12-3/TRBV12-4
J: TRBJ2-7
size: .

CDR3: CASNTWDYRETQYF
DNA: TGTGCCAGCAACACCTGGGACTACCGGGAGACCCAGTACTTC
D: TRBD2
V: TRBV5-8
J: TRBJ2-5
size: .

CDR3: CASSQERSGGNEQFF
DNA: TGCGCCAGCAGCCAAGAGAGGTCAGGGGGCAATGAGCAGTTCTTC
D: TRBD1
V: TRBV4-1
J: TRBJ2-1
size: once

CDR3: CATSGTSGWQETQYF
DNA: TGTGCCACCAGTGGGACTAGCGGGTGGCAAGAGACCCAGTACTTC
D: TRBD2
V: TRBV24-1
J: TRBJ2-5
size: once

CDR3: CSVRDRGLYEQYF
DNA: TGCAGCGTCCGGGACAGGGGTCTCTACGAGCAGTACTTC
D: TRBD1
V: TRBV29-1
J: TRBJ2-7
size: .

CDR3: CASSAQGGREETQYF
DNA: TGTGCCAGCAGCGCACAGGGGGGACGGGAAGAGACCCAGTACTTC
D: TRBD1
V: TRBV6-5
J: TRBJ2-5
size: .

CDR3: CASSTRESEQFF
DNA: TGTGCCAGCAGCACGCGGGAGAGTGAGCAGTTCTTC
D: TRBD2
V: TRBV9
J: TRBJ2-1
size: once

CDR3: CASSPNQGLRETEAFF
DNA: TGTGCCAGCTCACCAAATCAGGGGCTGAGAGAGACTGAAGCTTTCTTT
D: .
V: TRBV18
J: TRBJ1-1
size: .

CDR3: CASSLNEKLFF
DNA: TGTGCCAGCAGCTTAAATGAAAAACTGTTTTTT
D: .
V: TRBV7-9
J: TRBJ1-4
size: once

CDR3: CASTERGTTNSPLHF
DNA: TGTGCCAGCACCGAGCGGGGTACCACAAATTCACCCCTCCACTTT
D: .
V: TRBV7-2
J: TRBJ1-6
size: .

CDR3: CASSLSAGGLAFF
DNA: TGTGCCAGCAGTTTAAGTGCGGGGGGTCTGGCTTTCTTT
D: .
V: TRBV12-3/TRBV12-4
J: TRBJ1-1
size: .

CDR3: CASSLRGDPYEQYF
DNA: TGCGCCAGCAGCTTGCGGGGTGACCCCTACGAGCAGTACTTC
D: .
V: TRBV5-1
J: TRBJ2-7
size: .

CDR3: CASSPRGLAHSYNEQFF
DNA: TGCGCCAGCAGCCCGAGGGGACTAGCGCACTCCTACAATGAGCAGTTCTTC
D: TRBD2
V: TRBV5-1
J: TRBJ2-1
size: .

CDR3: CASEGSEGLPQHF
DNA: TGTGCCAGCGAAGGGTCCGAGGGGCTGCCCCAGCATTTT
D: .
V: TRBV6-6
J: TRBJ1-5
size: .